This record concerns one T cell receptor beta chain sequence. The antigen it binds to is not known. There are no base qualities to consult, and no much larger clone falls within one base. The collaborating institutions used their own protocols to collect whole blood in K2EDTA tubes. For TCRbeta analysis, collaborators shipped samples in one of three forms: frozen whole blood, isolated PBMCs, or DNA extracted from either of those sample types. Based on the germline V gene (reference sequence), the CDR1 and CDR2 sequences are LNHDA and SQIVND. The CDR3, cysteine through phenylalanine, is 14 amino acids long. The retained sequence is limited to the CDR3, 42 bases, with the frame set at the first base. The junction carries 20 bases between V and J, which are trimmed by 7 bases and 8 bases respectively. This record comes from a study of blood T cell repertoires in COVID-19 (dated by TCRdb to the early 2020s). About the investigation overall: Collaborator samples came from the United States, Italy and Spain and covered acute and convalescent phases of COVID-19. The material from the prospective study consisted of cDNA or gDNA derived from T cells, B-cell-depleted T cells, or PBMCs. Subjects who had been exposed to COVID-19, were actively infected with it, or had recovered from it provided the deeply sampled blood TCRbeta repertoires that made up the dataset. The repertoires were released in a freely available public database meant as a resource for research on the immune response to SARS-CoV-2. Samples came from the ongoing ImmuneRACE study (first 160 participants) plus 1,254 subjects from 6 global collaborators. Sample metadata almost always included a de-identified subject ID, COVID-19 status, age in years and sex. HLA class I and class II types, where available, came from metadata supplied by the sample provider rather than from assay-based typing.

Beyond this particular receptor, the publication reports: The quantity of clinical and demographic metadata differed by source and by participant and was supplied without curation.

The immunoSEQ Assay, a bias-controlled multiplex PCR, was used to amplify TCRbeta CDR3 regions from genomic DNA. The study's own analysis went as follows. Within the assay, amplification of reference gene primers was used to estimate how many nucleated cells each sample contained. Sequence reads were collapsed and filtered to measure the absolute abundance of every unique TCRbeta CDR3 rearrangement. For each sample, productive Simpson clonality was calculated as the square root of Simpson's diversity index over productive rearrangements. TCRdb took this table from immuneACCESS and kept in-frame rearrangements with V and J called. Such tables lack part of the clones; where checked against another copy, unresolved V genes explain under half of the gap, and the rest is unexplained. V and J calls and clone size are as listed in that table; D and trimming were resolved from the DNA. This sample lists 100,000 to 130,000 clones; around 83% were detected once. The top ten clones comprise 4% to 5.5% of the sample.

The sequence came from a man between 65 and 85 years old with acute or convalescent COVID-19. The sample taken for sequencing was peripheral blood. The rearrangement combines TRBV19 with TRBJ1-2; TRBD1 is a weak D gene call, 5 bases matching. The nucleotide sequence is TGTGCCAGTACCACCAGGGAAGGACTAAAAGGCTACACCTTC. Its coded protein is CASTTREGLKGYTF.